Included here is one TCR beta chain sequence, with context. This clone was observed a handful of times. Its antigen target is currently unknown. No base-level quality is on record; no much larger clone is a single base apart. Other DNA sequences from this sample encode an identical CDR3 as well. The data belong to a study of cytomegalovirus exposure and HLA in healthy donors (dated by TCRdb to the late 2010s). For the wider study: According to an earlier analysis of several hundred of the donors, 150 million to 200 million T cells yielded roughly 100 million unique TCR beta sequences and 276 Gb of sequence data. Donor age, sex, ethnicity and CMV serostatus were compiled together with the repertoire data. A later analysis re-examined previously published TCR beta repertoires from about 670 donors and added high-resolution HLA genotyping to investigate patterns of TCR occurrence. Because of strong linkage in the cohort, roughly five DR-DQ haplotypes were treated as single units for association and clustering. Across 300 to 500 genotyped donors of the cohort, an average of about 240,000 unique TCR beta nucleotide sequences per donor were sequenced, and roughly a sixth of those sequences were non-productive. In an earlier analysis of about 590 of the donors, high-throughput TCR beta sequencing was used to judge whether each TCR beta V gene segment behaved as functional or pseudogenic. A later genetic analysis used genome-wide SNP genotypes for about 65% of the roughly 700 donors, treating that subset as a discovery cohort. Of the 398 genotyped donors, 80% to 90% were placed in the genetic ancestry cluster associated with self-reported Caucasian donors. Both class I and class II loci were covered by HLA typing, at four-digit resolution. In addition to the first cohort of 666 subjects, a separate validation cohort of 120 different subjects was used. The study combined high-throughput TCR immunosequencing, statistical association of individual TCRs with disease status, and machine learning to predict cytomegalovirus infection status. Every repertoire in the discovery cohort had been generated on one and the same sequencing platform. An early release covering roughly 600 HLA-typed donors comprised approximately 290 gigabases of sequencing data and 85 million or so unique TCR sequences. The number of typed donors differed by locus: roughly 629-640 for A, B, C, DRB1 and DQB1; some 540 for DQA1; approximately 600 for DPA1; and about 450 for DPB1. The study aimed to test whether signatures of past pathogen exposure could be identified by cataloging public T cell receptors. Rather than using new phenotypic data, the later analysis identified candidate immune exposures from TCR beta sequences and from how often those sequences occurred across donors. The study used immunosequencing to profile the T cell repertoires of around 600 subjects and linked those repertoires to cytomegalovirus serostatus.

The junction shows trimming of 9 bases on V and 0 bases on J, plus 11 bases between the germline ends. From cysteine to phenylalanine, the CDR3 is 14 amino acids long. The only DNA kept is the CDR3, 42 bases in frame from the first base. CDR1 MNHEY and CDR2 SVGAGI were looked up in the germline V gene. The cohort comprised fewer than 750 healthy bone marrow donors. Cohort members were all nominally healthy when sampled, although unrecorded immune exposures were likely present. The donor was CMV seropositive and belonged to the group of more than 250 seropositive cohort members. A peripheral blood sample was provided by each donor, and peripheral blood mononuclear cells were used for TCR beta sequencing. The Qiagen DNeasy Blood Extraction Kit was used to extract genomic DNA from the blood cell samples. Library preparation employed the immunoSEQ multiplex PCR assay. A mixture of 60 forward primers for TCR Vbeta segments and 13 reverse primers for TCR Jbeta segments was used in the multiplex PCR. The CDR3 region of rearranged TCR beta genes was amplified from genomic DNA with a multiplex PCR assay. Amplified TCR beta libraries were sequenced as 87-base-pair reads on the Illumina HiSeq System. From the authors' description of their analysis: In a later analysis, tens of millions of unique TCR beta chains were counted across the roughly 670 repertoires, and roughly 11 million of these chains were shared by at least two donors. A nearest-neighbor algorithm error-corrected the raw reads and collapsed the reads into unique sequences, merging closely related sequences to remove PCR and sequencing errors. CDR3 sequences were aligned to IMGT reference sequences to assign V, D and J gene segments. For a sequence to be retained, a match of at least six nucleotides to both a V gene segment and a J gene segment was required. Rearrangements were called productive when the CDR3 lacked stop codons and stayed in frame with V and J; all others were non-productive. CDR3 was defined by IMGT convention, running from the second conserved V-encoded cysteine to the conserved J-encoded phenylalanine. The earlier analysis of 550 to 650 of the donors excluded any sequence lacking an unambiguous match to a single V gene segment. In an earlier analysis of approximately 550 of the donors, V segments were called functional above 56.7% productive rearrangements and were called segregating when the between-donor standard deviation exceeded 5%. A statistical classification framework was developed to diagnose cytomegalovirus status using the catalog of TCR beta chain sequences. In a later analysis, V and J genes were assigned by comparing TCR nucleotide sequences against IMGT/GENE-DB human TR gene sequences. In a later analysis, CDR3 sequences and most-parsimonious VDJ recombination scenarios were assigned using the TCRdist pipeline. In a later analysis, each TCR beta chain was defined by its CDR3 amino acid sequence together with its V-gene family, and reads without a unique V-gene family were excluded. In a later analysis, several hundred highly shared, low-generation-probability nucleotide sequences were removed to address suspected cross-contamination and a sequencing artifact. A later analysis calculated a clonal expansion index for each public chain from normalized within-repertoire ranks of inferred template counts. In a later analysis, generation probabilities were computed using a VDJ recombination model fitted to out-of-frame rearrangements, and the results were checked against IGoR. In a later analysis, TCR-TCR, TCR-HLA and TCR-CMV co-occurrence was scored with hypergeometric tests, and a repertoire-size bias correction was applied to TCR pairs. A later analysis estimated false discovery rates by permuting HLA or CMV assignments 20 times. In a later analysis, co-occurring TCRs were grouped with DBSCAN, and TCRdist sequence similarity was added when clustering was performed within HLA-allele-positive subsets. Repertoires with fewer than 30,000 or more than 120,000 public chains, plus five repertoires with anomalous nucleotide sharing, were excluded from co-occurrence clustering. TCRdb took over this immuneACCESS table, retaining in-frame rearrangements with V and J assigned. Such tables are incomplete; in checked studies, under half of the missing clones stem from an unresolved V gene, and the remainder is unexplained. For V, J and clone size, that table is used; D and trimming come from the DNA. The table for this sample lists approximately 160,000 clones; 60% to 80% of them were counted only once. The top ten hold under 15% of the sample.

The study at large found these results: In an earlier analysis of more than 450 of the donors, most TCR beta V segments were observed in productive rearrangements about 90% or about 30% of the time, broadly matching IMGT annotations. Assigning TCR associations to individual alleles was difficult when HLA alleles, especially DR and DQ, strongly co-occurred. Correlated functional status among segregating V segments might reflect linkage disequilibrium, but an unknown experimental factor could not be ruled out. The study listed approximately 150 TCR beta chains as associated with cytomegalovirus. A later analysis found that most CMV-associated TCR beta chains appeared HLA-restricted, with HLA associations seemingly driven largely by CMV exposure. Compared with equally common non-associated chains, HLA-associated TCR beta chains in a later analysis were more clonally expanded and had lower generation probabilities. According to a later analysis, TCR association rates differed among HLA loci, with DRB1 alleles showing the most associated TCRs and HLA-C alleles showing the fewest. Because HLA typing was unavailable for some donors at each locus, only the typed subset was used in association tests. In a later genetic analysis, a missense DCLRE1C variant was associated with V-gene and J-gene trimming of TCR beta chains, and the association was replicated in an independent cohort. Roughly uniform sequencing depth across donors was assumed in presence/absence analyses, although this assumption may not hold. A group of highly shared sequence variants was considered likely to be a technical artifact of the sequencing pipeline. The authors suggested that the approach could potentially be generalized to other disease states and immunological phenotypes. Approximately 18 rarely observed V segments, including chromosome 9 orphons, were excluded from the earlier analysis of just under 600 of the donors because counts were too low. The cohort was sequenced for TCR beta chains only, and without alpha or paired-chain data the features that could be detected were limited. Across donors, most TCR sequences were observed very rarely, whereas some public TCRs were present in many individuals. Several of the top co-occurrence clusters appeared to be linked to parvovirus B19, influenza, CMV and Epstein-Barr virus, according to a later analysis. A further reported finding was that TCR beta sequences accurately predicted the HLA-A and HLA-B alleles for most subjects in the first cohort. Immune exposure information for the cohort was limited to CMV serostatus. Cytomegalovirus status was reported to be diagnosed by the classifier with high specificity and sensitivity in both the original and validation cohorts. Because the 87-base-pair reads could not distinguish some IMGT-functional V segments, including TRBV6-2 and TRBV6-3, those segments were excluded. In vitro tests confirmed that a few of the cytomegalovirus-associated TCR beta chains recognize cytomegalovirus antigens. In a later genetic analysis, fewer N-insertions in productive TCRs were reported among donors in an Asian-associated ancestry cluster than the roughly 640-donor mean. Specific HLA alleles were associated with about 17,000 TCR beta sequences at a false discovery rate of 0.05 in a later analysis.

The rearranged segments are TRBV6-5 and TRBJ1-4; TRBD1 is a possible D gene, resting on 5 matching bases. The receptor was derived from a woman in her fifties or sixties in good health and CMV-seropositive. Source material: PBMCs. Here the CDR3 is given as CASSLTATNEKLFF. The DNA is as follows: TGTGCCAGTTCACTGACAGCAACTAATGAAAAACTGTTTTTT.